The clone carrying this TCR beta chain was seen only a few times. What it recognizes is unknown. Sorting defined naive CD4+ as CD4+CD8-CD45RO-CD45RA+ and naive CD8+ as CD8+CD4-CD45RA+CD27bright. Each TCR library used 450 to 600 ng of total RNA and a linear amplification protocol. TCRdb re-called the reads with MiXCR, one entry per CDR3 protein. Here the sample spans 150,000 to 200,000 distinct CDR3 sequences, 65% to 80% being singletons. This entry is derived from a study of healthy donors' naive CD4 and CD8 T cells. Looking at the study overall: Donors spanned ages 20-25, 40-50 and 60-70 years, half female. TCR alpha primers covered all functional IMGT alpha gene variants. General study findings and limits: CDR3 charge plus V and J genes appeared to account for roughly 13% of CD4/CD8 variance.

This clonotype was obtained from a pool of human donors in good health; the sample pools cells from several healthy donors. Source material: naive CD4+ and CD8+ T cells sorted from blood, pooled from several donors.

CDR3 protein: CASSSYTEAFF. The CDR3 bases are TGTGCCAGCAGTTCTTACACTGAAGCTTTCTTT. The chain employs TRBV2 and TRBJ1-1; D unclear. V dropped 5 bases and J dropped 3 bases, with 4 bases sitting between them. This CDR3 has 11 residues. Germline CDR1 is SNHLY and CDR2 is FYNNEI. The variable domain in full, completed from reference TRBV2 and TRBJ1-1, reads EPEVTQTPSHQVTQMGQEVILRCVPISNHLYFYWYRQILGQKVEFLVSFYNNEISEKSEIFDDQFSVERPDGSNFTLKIRSTKLEDSAMYFCASSSYTEAFFGQGTRLTVV.